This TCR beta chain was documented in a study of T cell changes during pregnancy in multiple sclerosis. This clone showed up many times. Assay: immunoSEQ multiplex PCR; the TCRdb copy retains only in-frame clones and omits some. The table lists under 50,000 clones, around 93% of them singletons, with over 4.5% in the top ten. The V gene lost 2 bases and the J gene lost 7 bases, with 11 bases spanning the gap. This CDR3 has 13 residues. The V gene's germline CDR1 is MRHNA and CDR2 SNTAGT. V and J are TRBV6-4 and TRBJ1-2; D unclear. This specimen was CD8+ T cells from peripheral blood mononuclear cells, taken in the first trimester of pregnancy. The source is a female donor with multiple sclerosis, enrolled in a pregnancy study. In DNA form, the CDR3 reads TGTGCCAGCAGTGACCGCGGAGAGGGTGGCTACACCTTC. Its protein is CASSDRGEGGYTF.